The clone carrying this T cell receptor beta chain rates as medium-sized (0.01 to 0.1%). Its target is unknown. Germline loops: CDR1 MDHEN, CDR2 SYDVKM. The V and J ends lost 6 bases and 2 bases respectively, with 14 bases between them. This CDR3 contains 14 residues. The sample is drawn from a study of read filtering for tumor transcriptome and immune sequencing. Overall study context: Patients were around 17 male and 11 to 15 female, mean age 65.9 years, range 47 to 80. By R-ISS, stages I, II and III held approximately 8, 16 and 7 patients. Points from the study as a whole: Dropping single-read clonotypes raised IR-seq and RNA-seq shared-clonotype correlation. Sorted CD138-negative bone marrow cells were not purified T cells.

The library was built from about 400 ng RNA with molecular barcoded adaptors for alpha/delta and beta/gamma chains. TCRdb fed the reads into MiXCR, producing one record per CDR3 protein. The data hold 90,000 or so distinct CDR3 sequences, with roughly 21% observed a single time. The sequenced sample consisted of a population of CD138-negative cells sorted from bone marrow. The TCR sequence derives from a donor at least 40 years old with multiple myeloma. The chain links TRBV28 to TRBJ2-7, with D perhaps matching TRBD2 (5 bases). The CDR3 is CASSPPAETYEQYF. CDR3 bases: TGTGCCAGCAGCCCACCAGCGGAAACCTACGAGCAGTACTTC. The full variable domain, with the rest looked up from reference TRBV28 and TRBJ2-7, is DVKVTQSSRYLVKRTGEKVFLECVQDMDHENMFWYRQDPGLGLRLIYFSYDVKMKEKGDIPEGYSVSREKKERFSLILESASTNQTSMYLCASSPPAETYEQYFGPGTRLTVT.